Below, 13 T cell receptor beta chains from the same sample are listed, as sequenced in a study of PD-1 blockade in classical Hodgkin lymphoma. TCRdb's copy holds only in-frame clones and misses some; the assay was immunoSEQ multiplex PCR. Altogether tens of thousands of clones are present, under 75% being singletons, with the ten largest covering about 3.9%. This sample's time point: cycle 4 day 1 (C4D1), after more than 5 weeks of nivolumab. Relapse after autologous stem cell transplantation occurred in every patient, and brentuximab vedotin exposure varied. The input for sequencing was peripheral blood mononuclear cells (PBMCs), taken before the fourth cycle of nivolumab. Receptors originate from a human donor with classical Hodgkin lymphoma.

The gene calls are TRBV6-5 and TRBJ2-7, with a weak D call TRBD2 (5 bases). V shed 6 bases and J shed 3 bases, with 18 bases lying between them. Per the germline V gene, CDR1 is MNHEY and CDR2 is SVGAGI. The CDR3 extends over 15 amino acids. The CDR3 protein is CASSSTTKAGYEQYF. CDR3 DNA: TGTGCCAGCAGCTCTACGACAAAGGCGGGCTACGAGCAGTACTTC.

The chain recombines TRBV7-8 with TRBJ1-5; 7 bases are a match to TRBD1. The CDR3 covers 13 residues. Germline trimming cut 7 bases from V and 5 bases from J; bases unmatched to any gene: 5. The germline gives CDR1 SGHVS, CDR2 FQNEAQ. The CDR3 is CASKSGGDQPQHF. The CDR3 DNA reads as TGTGCCAGCAAGTCAGGGGGGGATCAGCCCCAGCATTTT.

The chain links TRBV6-5 to TRBJ1-1; no firm D call. This CDR3 region has 14 residues. CDR1 is MNHEY and CDR2 is SVGAGI in the germline V gene. Trimming took off 10 bases at V and 1 base at J, with 16 bases between the two ends. CDR3 in amino acids: CATYDPSGNTEAFF. DNA of the CDR3: TGTGCCACATATGACCCCTCGGGGAACACTGAAGCTTTCTTT.

This clone was recorded a few times. The CDR3: CASSFTSGGTEAFF. Here the CDR3 DNA reads TGTGCCAGCAGTTTTACTTCAGGGGGCACTGAAGCTTTCTTT. This chain connects TRBV28 to TRBJ1-1, with 7 bases aligning to TRBD1. CDR1 MDHEN and CDR2 SYDVKM come from the germline V gene. With 3 bases clipped from V and 4 bases from J, the junction kept 5 bases outside the gene matches. The CDR3 loop spans 14 amino acids.

This rearrangement joins TRBV28 to TRBJ2-7; either TRBD1 or TRBD2 may fit D (6 bases each). CDR1 and CDR2 (germline): MDHEN, SYDVKM. Trimming took 8 bases from V and 5 from J, leaving 25 bases between them. The CDR3 runs to 16 residues. CDR3 loop: CASLGTGRRASDEQYF. CDR3 coding DNA: TGTGCCAGCTTAGGAACAGGGAGGAGGGCGTCTGACGAGCAGTACTTC.

This clone was observed a few times. The genes are TRBV28 and TRBJ1-1; D remains ambiguous. Trimming removed 3 bases from V and 10 bases from J, with 12 bases in between. The CDR3 extends over 12 amino acids. The germline V gene has CDR1 MDHEN and CDR2 SYDVKM. CDR3 DNA: TGTGCCAGCAGTTTTCCCCCCGGGGTAGCTTTCTTT. Its protein product is CASSFPPGVAFF.

The chain links TRBV28 to TRBJ1-2; no clear D gene. Germline CDR1 is MDHEN and CDR2 is SYDVKM. V shed 6 bases and J shed 0 bases, with 14 bases lying between them. The CDR3 is 15 amino acids. The CDR3 DNA sequence: TGTGCCAGCAGACCCCAGTACAGCGCTAACTATGGCTACACCTTC. Protein product: CASRPQYSANYGYTF.

This clone was seen more than once but under ten times. Sequence at one end of the junction differs from germline and may be a read error. Here the CDR3 reads CASSQVGNLPQHF. In DNA, the CDR3 is TGTGCCAGCAGTCAGGTGGGGAATCTGCCCCAGCATTTT. J is TRBJ1-5 and V is TRBV5-6; D is undetermined. The V gene's germline CDR1 is SGHDT and CDR2 YYEEEE. The CDR3 runs to 13 residues.

This clone is medium-sized (0.01 to 0.1%) by share. The chain is built from TRBV6-5 and TRBJ1-1; D possibly corresponds to TRBD1 (6 bases). The germline CDR1 and CDR2 sequences are MNHEY and SVGAGI. With 0 bases removed from V and 12 bases from J, the gap between germline ends came to 17 bases. The CDR3 has 14 amino acids. CDR3 amino acids: CASSYSQGRLEPFF. The CDR3 DNA follows: TGTGCCAGCAGTTACTCACAGGGACGTCTTGAGCCTTTCTTT.

The chain carries TRBV4-3 and TRBJ2-2; D perhaps matches TRBD1 (6 bases). Germline CDR1 and CDR2: LGHNA and YSLEER. The CDR3 length is 15 residues. The ends were cut back, 7 bases at V and 5 bases at J, with 17 bases in the middle. The CDR3 loop reads CASNLDYRGTGELFF. CDR3 nucleotide sequence: TGCGCCAGCAACCTAGACTATAGGGGGACCGGGGAGCTGTTTTTT.

V and J are TRBV11-2 and TRBJ1-1, with D hard to call. The germline V gene encodes CDR1 SGHAT and CDR2 FQNNGV. This CDR3 has 12 amino acids. Trimming took off 3 bases at V and 1 base at J, with 3 bases between the two ends. CDR3 in amino acids: CASSFANTEAFF. The CDR3 bases are TGTGCCAGCAGCTTTGCGAACACTGAAGCTTTCTTT.

This CDR3 reads CASSKTQSTDTQYF. CDR3 sequence (DNA): TGTGCCAGCAGTAAGACCCAGAGCACAGATACGCAGTATTTT. The rearrangement joins TRBV6-5 to TRBJ2-3; D gene uncertain. CDR3 size: 14 residues. Trimming removed 5 bases at V and 0 bases at J, with 9 bases between. The germline V gene encodes CDR1 MNHEY and CDR2 SVGAGI.

V gene TRBV7-9 combines with J gene TRBJ1-2, with D possibly being TRBD1 (6 bases). CDR1 and CDR2 from the germline V gene are SEHNR and FQNEAQ (reference sequence). This CDR3 contains 15 residues. The V gene lost 5 bases and the J gene lost 2 bases, with 15 bases spanning the gap. CDR3 in amino acids: CASSPPIDRNYGYTF. The DNA for the CDR3 is TGTGCCAGCAGCCCTCCGATAGACAGGAACTATGGCTACACCTTC.